This T cell receptor (beta chain) emerged from a study of T cells in localized non-small cell lung cancer. The count of this clone is one. The repertoire was sequenced with immunoSEQ multiplex PCR; TCRdb's copy has only in-frame clones and lacks some. This sample yields about 15,000 clones, of which roughly 89% are seen a single time; about 1.2% belongs to the top ten. The sample in question was peripheral blood mononuclear cells, obtained before any cancer treatment. This receptor was identified in a woman aged 40-69 years with stage III lung adenocarcinoma.

In DNA form, the CDR3 reads TGTGCCAGCAGTTCCCAACCGGGACGGGTCTCTGGAAACACCATATATTTT. Its translation is CASSSQPGRVSGNTIYF. The V and J genes are TRBV28 and TRBJ1-3, with TRBD1 as a possible D gene (5 bases). CDR3 length: 17 amino acids. The germline V gene encodes CDR1 MDHEN and CDR2 SYDVKM. V lost 4 bases to trimming and J lost 0 bases, with 16 bases between them. Drawing the rest from reference TRBV28 and TRBJ1-3, the complete variable domain is DVKVTQSSRYLVKRTGEKVFLECVQDMDHENMFWYRQDPGLGLRLIYFSYDVKMKEKGDIPEGYSVSREKKERFSLILESASTNQTSMYLCASSSQPGRVSGNTIYFGEGSWLTVV.